Below, 3 T cell receptor beta chains from the same sample are listed, as sequenced in a study of blood T cell repertoires in COVID-19. TCRdb's table, derived via immunoSEQ multiplex PCR, lists solely in-frame clones and lacks some. This sample has 110,000 to 150,000 clones; around 86% occur once, and the top ten carry 10% to 12%. The material sequenced was PBMCs or T cells enriched from blood (not recorded which). The receptors originated from a man aged 55-75 years who had recovered from COVID-19.

The chain combines TRBV28 with TRBJ1-3, with D possibly being TRBD1 (6 bases). Germline V gives CDR1 MDHEN, CDR2 SYDVKM. The CDR3 contains 14 residues. V gave up 4 bases and J gave up 7 bases, with 14 bases separating them. CDR3: CASSSTGGANTIYF. The CDR3 nucleotides read TGTGCCAGCAGTTCGACAGGAGGAGCGAACACCATATATTTT.

This clone was counted a single time. The chain couples TRBV18 to TRBJ1-1, with D perhaps matching TRBD1 (5 bases). The germline gives CDR1 KGHSH, CDR2 LQKENI. The V and J ends lost 8 bases and 0 bases respectively, with 13 bases between them. CDR3 length: 14 residues. The CDR3 region is CASLGGVMNTEAFF. Here the CDR3 DNA reads TGTGCCAGCCTCGGGGGGGTCATGAACACTGAAGCTTTCTTT.

The chain joins TRBV5-1 to TRBJ2-1; 8 bases are a match to TRBD1. The germline V gene encodes CDR1 SGHRS and CDR2 YFSETQ. The CDR3 consists of 15 residues. The V and J ends lost 6 bases and 0 bases, in that order; junction bases with no gene match: 5. CDR3: CASTPGGSSYNEQFF. CDR3 nucleotides: TGCGCCAGCACCCCAGGGGGCAGCTCCTACAATGAGCAGTTCTTC.